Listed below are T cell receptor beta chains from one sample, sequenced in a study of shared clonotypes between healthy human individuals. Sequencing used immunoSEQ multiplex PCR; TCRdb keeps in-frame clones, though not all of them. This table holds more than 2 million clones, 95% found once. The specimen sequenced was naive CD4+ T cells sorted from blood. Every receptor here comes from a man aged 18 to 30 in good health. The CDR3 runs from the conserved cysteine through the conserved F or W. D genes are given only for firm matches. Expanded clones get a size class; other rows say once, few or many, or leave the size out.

CASSQGPGVYEQYF,TGCGCCAGCAGCCAAGGGCCGGGGGTGTACGAGCAGTACTTC,NA,TRBV4-3,TRBJ2-7,NA
CASSQARNEQFF,TGTGCCAGCAGCCAAGCCAGGAATGAGCAGTTCTTC,NA,TRBV14,TRBJ2-1,few
CASSPAYVAGGEQYF,TGTGCCAGCTCACCCGCCTATGTAGCGGGGGGAGAGCAGTACTTC,TRBD2,TRBV18,TRBJ2-7,NA
CASSYHGQGSGNTIYF,TGTGCCAGCAGTTACCATGGACAGGGCTCTGGAAACACCATATATTTT,TRBD1,TRBV6-6,TRBJ1-3,NA
CASSMAGRNTGELFF,TGTGCCAGTAGTATGGCAGGGAGGAACACCGGGGAGCTGTTTTTT,NA,TRBV19,TRBJ2-2,NA
CASSGGLVGSETQYF,TGCGCCAGCAGCGGGGGACTAGTGGGGTCGGAGACCCAGTACTTC,TRBD2,TRBV5-1,TRBJ2-5,NA
CASSYTRDSYEQYF,TGTGCCAGCAGTTACACAAGGGACAGCTACGAGCAGTACTTC,TRBD1,TRBV6-6,TRBJ2-7,NA
CASSLSVETQYF,TGTGCCAGCAGCCTTAGTGTGGAGACCCAGTACTTC,NA,TRBV28,TRBJ2-5,NA
CASSRGTSGRLGNEQFF,TGTGCCAGCTCACGGGGGACTAGCGGGAGGTTAGGCAATGAGCAGTTCTTC,TRBD2,TRBV18,TRBJ2-1,NA
CASSLAGGAGGNTIYF,TGTGCCAGCAGCTTAGCAGGTGGGGCAGGTGGAAACACCATATATTTT,NA,TRBV7-6,TRBJ1-3,once
CASSESPDSARWETQYF,TGTGCCAGCAGTGAATCCCCGGACAGTGCGCGCTGGGAGACCCAGTACTTC,NA,TRBV25-1,TRBJ2-5,NA
CASSYSIASGSYEQYF,TGTGCCAGCAGTTACTCGATTGCCAGCGGGAGTTACGAGCAGTACTTC,TRBD2,TRBV6-6,TRBJ2-7,NA
CASSSFGRGYNEQFF,TGTGCCAGCAGCTCCTTTGGAAGGGGCTACAATGAGCAGTTCTTC,NA,TRBV7-9,TRBJ2-1,NA
CSVQGSGANVLTF,TGCAGCGTGCAGGGCTCTGGGGCCAACGTCCTGACTTTC,NA,TRBV29-1,TRBJ2-6,NA
CASSYISSGLEQYF,TGTGCCAGCAGTTACATCTCTAGCGGGCTTGAGCAGTACTTC,TRBD2,TRBV6-6,TRBJ2-7,NA
CAISDGQRVYGYTF,TGTGCCATCAGTGACGGGCAGCGGGTCTATGGCTACACCTTC,NA,TRBV10-3,TRBJ1-2,NA
CASSDRGTGAGNTIYF,TGTGCCAGCAGTGACCGAGGGACAGGGGCTGGAAACACCATATATTTT,TRBD1,TRBV25-1,TRBJ1-3,few
CASSPRTGANNEQFF,TGCGCCAGCAGCCCAAGGACAGGGGCTAACAATGAGCAGTTCTTC,TRBD1,TRBV5-1,TRBJ2-1,NA
CASSQESLGPYEQYF,TGCGCCAGCAGCCAAGAAAGCCTAGGACCCTACGAGCAGTACTTC,NA,TRBV4-3,TRBJ2-7,NA
CASSQGQGAVYEQYF,TGTGCCAGCAGCCAGGGACAGGGGGCCGTCTACGAGCAGTACTTC,TRBD1,TRBV7-6,TRBJ2-7,once